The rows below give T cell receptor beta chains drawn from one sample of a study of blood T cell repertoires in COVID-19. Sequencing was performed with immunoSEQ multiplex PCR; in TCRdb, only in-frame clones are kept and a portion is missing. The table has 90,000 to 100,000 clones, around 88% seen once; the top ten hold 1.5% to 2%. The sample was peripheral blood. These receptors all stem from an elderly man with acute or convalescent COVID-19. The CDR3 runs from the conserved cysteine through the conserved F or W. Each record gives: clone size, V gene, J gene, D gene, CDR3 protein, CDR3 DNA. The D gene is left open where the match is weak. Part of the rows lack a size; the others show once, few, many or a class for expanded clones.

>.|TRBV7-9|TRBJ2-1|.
CASSPGDSPRDEQFF
TGTGCCAGCAGCCCCGGGGACTCCCCCCGCGATGAGCAGTTCTTC
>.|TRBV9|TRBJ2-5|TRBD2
CASSFGTSGSSRETQYF
TGTGCCAGCAGCTTCGGGACTAGCGGGAGTTCGCGGGAGACCCAGTACTTC
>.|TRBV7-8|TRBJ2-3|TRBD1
CASSLGTGGPDTQYF
TGTGCCAGCAGCTTGGGGACAGGGGGGCCAGATACGCAGTATTTT
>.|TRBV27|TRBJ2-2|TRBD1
CASSRQGSSNTGELFF
TGTGCCAGCAGCCGACAGGGTTCTTCGAACACCGGGGAGCTGTTTTTT
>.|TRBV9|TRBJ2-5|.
CASGEAEETQYF
TGTGCCAGTGGGGAGGCGGAAGAGACCCAGTACTTC
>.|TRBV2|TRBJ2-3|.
CASRVSGYADTQYF
TGTGCCAGCAGGGTATCAGGTTACGCTGATACGCAGTATTTT
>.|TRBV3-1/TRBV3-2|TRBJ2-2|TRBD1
CASRRQGTNTGELFF
TGTGCCAGCAGACGACAGGGCACAAACACCGGGGAGCTGTTTTTT
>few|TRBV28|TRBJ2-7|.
CASSLTSGEQYF
TGTGCCAGCAGCCTGACTAGTGGCGAGCAGTACTTC
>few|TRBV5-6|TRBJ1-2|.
CASSQDTYGYTF
TGTGCCAGCAGCCAGGACACCTATGGCTACACCTTC
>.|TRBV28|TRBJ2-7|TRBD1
CASSLIGQGAGYEQYF
TGTGCCAGCAGTTTGATAGGACAGGGGGCAGGATACGAGCAGTACTTC
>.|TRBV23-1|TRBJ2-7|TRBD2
CASSQPFTLAGGPTYEQYF
TGCGCCAGCAGTCAGCCTTTTACTCTAGCGGGAGGCCCCACCTACGAGCAGTACTTC
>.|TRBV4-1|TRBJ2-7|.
CASSQVSGSSYEQYF
TGCGCCAGCAGCCAAGTATCCGGGTCCTCCTACGAGCAGTACTTC
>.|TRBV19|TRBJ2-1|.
CASSIAVTAGLSYNEQFF
TGTGCCAGTAGTATAGCCGTAACTGCGGGACTCTCCTACAATGAGCAGTTCTTC
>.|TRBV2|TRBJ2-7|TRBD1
CASSEDRDRFYEQYF
TGTGCCAGCAGTGAAGACAGGGACAGGTTCTACGAGCAGTACTTC
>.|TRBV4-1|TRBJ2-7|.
CASSQVLYYEQYF
TGCGCCAGCAGCCAAGTTTTGTACTACGAGCAGTACTTC
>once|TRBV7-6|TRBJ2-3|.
CASSLDGSDLNTQYF
TGTGCCAGCAGCTTAGACGGGAGTGACCTAAATACGCAGTATTTT
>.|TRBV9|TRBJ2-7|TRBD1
CASSPSGGVIHEQYF
TGTGCCAGCAGCCCTTCAGGGGGCGTGATCCACGAGCAGTACTTC
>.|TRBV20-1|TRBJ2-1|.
CSAGQNNEQFF
TGCAGTGCTGGACAGAACAATGAGCAGTTCTTC
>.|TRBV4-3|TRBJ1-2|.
CASSQDTRDYGYTF
TGCGCCAGCAGCCAGGATACCCGGGACTATGGCTACACCTTC
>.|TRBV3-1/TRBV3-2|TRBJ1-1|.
CASSPMTANTEAFF
TGTGCCAGCAGCCCGATGACAGCGAACACTGAAGCTTTCTTT
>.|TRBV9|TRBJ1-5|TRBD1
CASSRTGGNQPQHF
TGTGCCAGCAGCCGGACAGGGGGCAATCAGCCCCAGCATTTT
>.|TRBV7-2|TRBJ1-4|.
CASSSLTAEKLFF
TGTGCCAGCAGCTCCCTGACAGCCGAAAAACTGTTTTTT
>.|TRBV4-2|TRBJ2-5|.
CASSQAAGRGETQYF
TGTGCCAGCAGCCAAGCCGCGGGGAGGGGGGAGACCCAGTACTTC
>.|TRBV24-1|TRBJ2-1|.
CATSDLGGSQEGSEQFF
TGTGCCACCAGTGATTTGGGCGGCTCACAGGAAGGTAGTGAGCAGTTCTTC
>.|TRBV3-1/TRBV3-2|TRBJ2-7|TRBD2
CASRSFGSGSGDEQYF
TGTGCCAGCAGAAGCTTTGGGAGCGGGAGTGGGGACGAGCAGTACTTC
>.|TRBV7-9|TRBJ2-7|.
CASSGGPFYEQYF
TGTGCCAGCAGTGGGGGCCCGTTCTACGAGCAGTACTTC
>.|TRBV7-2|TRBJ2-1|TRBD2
CASRPTSGRNNEQFF
TGTGCCAGCAGACCTACTAGCGGGAGGAACAATGAGCAGTTCTTC
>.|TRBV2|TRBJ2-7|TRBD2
CASILAGAYEQYF
TGTGCCAGCATACTAGCGGGAGCTTACGAGCAGTACTTC
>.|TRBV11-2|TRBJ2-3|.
CASSLLASSSTDTQYF
TGTGCCAGCAGCTTACTTGCGTCCTCTAGCACAGATACGCAGTATTTT
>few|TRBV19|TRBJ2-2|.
CASSPTVQNTGELFF
TGTGCCAGTAGTCCGACAGTACAGAACACCGGGGAGCTGTTTTTT
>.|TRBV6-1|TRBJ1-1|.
CASSEARRGTEAFF
TGTGCCAGCAGTGAAGCGCGCAGAGGGACTGAAGCTTTCTTT
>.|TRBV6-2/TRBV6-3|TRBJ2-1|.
CASSYVYSRGEQFF
TGTGCCAGCAGTTACGTGTACAGCCGCGGGGAGCAGTTCTTC
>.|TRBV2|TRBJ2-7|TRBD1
CASTRPRPGQGTYEQYF
TGTGCCAGCACCAGGCCTCGACCGGGACAGGGGACCTACGAGCAGTACTTC
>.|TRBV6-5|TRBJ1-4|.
CASSYYRSNEKLFF
TGTGCCAGCAGTTACTACAGATCTAATGAAAAACTGTTTTTT
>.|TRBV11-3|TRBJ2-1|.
CASSRGGGTQYTMGEQFF
TGTGCCAGCAGCCGAGGAGGCGGGACGCAATACACTATGGGTGAGCAGTTCTTC
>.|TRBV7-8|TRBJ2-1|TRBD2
CASSHGLAGEWGRNEQFF
TGTGCCAGCAGCCATGGACTAGCGGGAGAGTGGGGGAGGAATGAGCAGTTCTTC
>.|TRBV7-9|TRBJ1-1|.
CASSLSRQQNTEAFF
TGTGCCAGCAGCTTGTCGCGGCAGCAGAACACTGAAGCTTTCTTT
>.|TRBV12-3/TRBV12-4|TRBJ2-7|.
CASRSSYEQYF
TGTGCCAGCCGTAGCTCCTACGAGCAGTACTTC
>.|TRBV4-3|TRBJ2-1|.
CASSYRATGIGDNEQFF
TGCGCCAGCAGCTACAGGGCCACAGGAATCGGAGACAATGAGCAGTTCTTC
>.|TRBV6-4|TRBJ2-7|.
CASSDLPQGEQYF
TGTGCCAGCAGTGACTTGCCGCAGGGCGAGCAGTACTTC
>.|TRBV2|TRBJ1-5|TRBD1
CASSERDRVSPQHF
TGTGCCAGCAGTGAACGGGACAGGGTTTCGCCCCAGCATTTT
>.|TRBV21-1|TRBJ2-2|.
CASSKGPNRAANTGELFF
TGTGCCAGCAGCAAAGGGCCGAACAGGGCCGCGAACACCGGGGAGCTGTTTTTT
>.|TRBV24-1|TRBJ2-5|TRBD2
CATSVAGGPWETQYF
TGTGCCACCAGTGTAGCGGGAGGGCCATGGGAGACCCAGTACTTC
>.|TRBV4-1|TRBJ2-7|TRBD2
CASSAGLAGVSEQYF
TGCGCCAGCAGCGCAGGACTAGCGGGAGTAAGTGAGCAGTACTTC
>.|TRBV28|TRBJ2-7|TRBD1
CASSLRQGLYF
TGTGCCAGCAGTTTACGACAGGGTCTGTACTTC
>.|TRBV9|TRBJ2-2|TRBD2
CASSPGTIAGELFF
TGTGCCAGCAGCCCCGGGACTATCGCCGGGGAGCTGTTTTTT
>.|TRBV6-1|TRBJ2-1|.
CASSEVTGRYNEQFF
TGTGCCAGCAGTGAAGTCACAGGGCGTTACAATGAGCAGTTCTTC
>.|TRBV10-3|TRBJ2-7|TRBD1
CATDSGQGIYEQYF
TGTGCCACCGATTCGGGACAGGGAATTTACGAGCAGTACTTC
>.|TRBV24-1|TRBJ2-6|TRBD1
CATSDPGGTGANVLTF
TGTGCCACCAGTGATCCAGGGGGCACTGGGGCCAACGTCCTGACTTTC
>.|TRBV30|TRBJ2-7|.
CASLGGALGEQYF
TGTGCCTCCTTAGGCGGGGCCCTCGGCGAGCAGTACTTC
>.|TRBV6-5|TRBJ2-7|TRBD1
CASTPTGVYEQYF
TGTGCCAGCACCCCAACAGGGGTCTACGAGCAGTACTTC
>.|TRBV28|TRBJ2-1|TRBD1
CASSRGQGEVNEQFF
TGTGCCAGCAGCCGCGGACAGGGAGAAGTAAATGAGCAGTTCTTC
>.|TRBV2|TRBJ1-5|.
CASKREGNQPQHF
TGTGCCAGCAAGAGGGAGGGAAATCAGCCCCAGCATTTT
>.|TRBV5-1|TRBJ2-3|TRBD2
CASSLEGLAATDTQYF
TGCGCCAGCAGCTTGGAGGGACTAGCGGCCACAGATACGCAGTATTTT